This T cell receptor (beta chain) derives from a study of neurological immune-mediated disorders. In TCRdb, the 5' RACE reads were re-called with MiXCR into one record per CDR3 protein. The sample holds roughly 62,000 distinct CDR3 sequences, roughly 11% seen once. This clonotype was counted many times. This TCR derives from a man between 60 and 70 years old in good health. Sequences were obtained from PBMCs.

The CDR3 nucleotides read TGTGCCAGCAGCAGTTATGATGGGGAGGTCGTCTATGGCTACACCTTC. Protein product: CASSSYDGEVVYGYTF. The chain links TRBV7-2 to TRBJ1-2; no clear D. From germline, CDR1 is SGHTA and CDR2 FQGNSA. Trimming pared 5 bases from V and 4 bases from J, leaving 20 bases between. This CDR3 has 16 amino acids.